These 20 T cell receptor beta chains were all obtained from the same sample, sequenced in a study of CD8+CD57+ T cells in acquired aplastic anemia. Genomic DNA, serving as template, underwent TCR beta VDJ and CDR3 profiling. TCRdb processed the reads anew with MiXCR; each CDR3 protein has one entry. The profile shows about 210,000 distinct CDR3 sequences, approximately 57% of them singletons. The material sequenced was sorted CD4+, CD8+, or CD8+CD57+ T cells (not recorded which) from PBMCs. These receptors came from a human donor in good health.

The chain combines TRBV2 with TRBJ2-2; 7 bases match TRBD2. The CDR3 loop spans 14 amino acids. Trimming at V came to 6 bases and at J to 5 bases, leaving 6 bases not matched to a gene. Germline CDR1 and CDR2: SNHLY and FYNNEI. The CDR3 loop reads CASRREGITGELFF. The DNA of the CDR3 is TGTGCCAGCAGAAGGGAGGGGATTACCGGGGAGCTGTTTTTT.

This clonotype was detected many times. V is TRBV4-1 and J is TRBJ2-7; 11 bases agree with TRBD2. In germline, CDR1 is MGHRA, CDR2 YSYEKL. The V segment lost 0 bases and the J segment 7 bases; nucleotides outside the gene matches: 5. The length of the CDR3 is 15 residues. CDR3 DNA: TGCGCCAGCAGCCAAGAAACTAGCGGGAGTGGGGAGCAGTACTTC. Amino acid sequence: CASSQETSGSGEQYF.

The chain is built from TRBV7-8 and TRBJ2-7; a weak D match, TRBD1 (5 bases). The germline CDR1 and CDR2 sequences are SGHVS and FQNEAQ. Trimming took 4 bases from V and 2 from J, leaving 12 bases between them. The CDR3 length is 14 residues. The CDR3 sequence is CASSSFAGTYEQYF. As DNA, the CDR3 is TGTGCCAGCAGCTCCTTTGCAGGGACCTACGAGCAGTACTTC. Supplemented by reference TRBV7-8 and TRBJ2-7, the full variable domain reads GAGVSQSPRYKVAKRGQDVALRCDPISGHVSLFWYQQALGQGPEFLTYFQNEAQLDKSGLPSDRFFAERPEGSVSTLKIQRTQQEDSAVYLCASSSFAGTYEQYFGPGTRLTVT.

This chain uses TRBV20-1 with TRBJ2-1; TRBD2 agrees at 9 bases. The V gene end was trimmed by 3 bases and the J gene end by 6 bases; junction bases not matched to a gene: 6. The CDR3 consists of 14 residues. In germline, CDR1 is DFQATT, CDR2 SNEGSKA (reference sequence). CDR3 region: CSASFAGGINEQFF. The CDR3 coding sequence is TGCAGTGCTAGCTTCGCGGGGGGGATCAATGAGCAGTTCTTC.

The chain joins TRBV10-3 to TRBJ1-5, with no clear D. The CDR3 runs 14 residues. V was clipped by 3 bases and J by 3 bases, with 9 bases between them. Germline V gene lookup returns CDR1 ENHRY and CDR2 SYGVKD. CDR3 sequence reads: CAISEESLNQPQHF. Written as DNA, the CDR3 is TGTGCCATCAGTGAAGAGTCACTCAATCAGCCCCAGCATTTT.

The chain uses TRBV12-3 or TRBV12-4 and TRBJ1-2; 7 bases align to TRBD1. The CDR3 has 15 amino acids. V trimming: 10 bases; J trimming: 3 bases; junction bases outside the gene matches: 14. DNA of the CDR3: TGTGCCATCCAGATCGCTCGGGACAGCGACTATGGCTACACCTTC. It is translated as CAIQIARDSDYGYTF.

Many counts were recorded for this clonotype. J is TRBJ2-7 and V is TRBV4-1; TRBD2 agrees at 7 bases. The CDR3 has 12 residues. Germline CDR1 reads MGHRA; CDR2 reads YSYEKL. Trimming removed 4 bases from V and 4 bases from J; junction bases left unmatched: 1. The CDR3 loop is CASSPGRYEQYF. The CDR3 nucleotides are TGCGCCAGCAGCCCCGGGAGGTACGAGCAGTACTTC.

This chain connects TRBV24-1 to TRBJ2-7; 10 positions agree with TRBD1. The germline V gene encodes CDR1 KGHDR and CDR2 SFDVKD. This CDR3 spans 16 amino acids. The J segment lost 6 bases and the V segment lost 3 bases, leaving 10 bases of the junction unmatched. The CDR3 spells CATSDRGTGVFGEQYF. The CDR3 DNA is TGTGCCACCAGTGATAGAGGGACAGGGGTTTTTGGCGAGCAGTACTTC.

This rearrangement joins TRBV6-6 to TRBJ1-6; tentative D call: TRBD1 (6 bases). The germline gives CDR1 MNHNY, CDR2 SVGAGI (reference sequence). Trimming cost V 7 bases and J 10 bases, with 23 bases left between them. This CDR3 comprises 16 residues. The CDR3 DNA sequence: TGTGCCAGCACCGGACACAGGGACTCCGAGGACTCACCCCTCCACTTT. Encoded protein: CASTGHRDSEDSPLHF.

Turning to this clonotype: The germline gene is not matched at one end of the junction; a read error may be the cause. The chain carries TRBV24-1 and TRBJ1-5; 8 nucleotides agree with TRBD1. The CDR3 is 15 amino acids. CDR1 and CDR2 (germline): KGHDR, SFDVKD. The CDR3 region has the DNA TGTGCCAGCAGTTCTGACAGGGGCAAGGAGCAGCCCCAGCATTTT. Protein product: CASSSDRGKEQPQHF.

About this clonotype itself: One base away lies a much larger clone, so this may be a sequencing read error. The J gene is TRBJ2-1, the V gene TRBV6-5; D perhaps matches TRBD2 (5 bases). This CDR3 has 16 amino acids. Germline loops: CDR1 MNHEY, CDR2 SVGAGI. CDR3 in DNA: TGTGCCAGCAGTGAAAACTGGGAGTTCCCCTACGATGAGCAGTTCTTC. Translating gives CASSENWEFPYDEQFF.

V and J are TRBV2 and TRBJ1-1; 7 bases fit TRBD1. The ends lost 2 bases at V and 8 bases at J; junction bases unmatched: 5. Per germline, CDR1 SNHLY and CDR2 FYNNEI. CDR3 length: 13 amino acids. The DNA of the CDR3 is TGTGCCAGCAGTGAACCTCACAGGGGCGAAGCTTTCTTT. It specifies CASSEPHRGEAFF.

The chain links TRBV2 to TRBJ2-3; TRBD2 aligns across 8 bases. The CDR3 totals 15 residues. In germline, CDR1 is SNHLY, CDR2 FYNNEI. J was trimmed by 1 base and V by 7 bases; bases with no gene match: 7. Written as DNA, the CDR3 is TGTGCCAGCAATCCCAATAGCGGGGGCACAGATACGCAGTATTTT. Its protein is CASNPNSGGTDTQYF. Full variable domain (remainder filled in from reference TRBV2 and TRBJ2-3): EPEVTQTPSHQVTQMGQEVILRCVPISNHLYFYWYRQILGQKVEFLVSFYNNEISEKSEIFDDQFSVERPDGSNFTLKIRSTKLEDSAMYFCASNPNSGGTDTQYFGPGTRLTVL.

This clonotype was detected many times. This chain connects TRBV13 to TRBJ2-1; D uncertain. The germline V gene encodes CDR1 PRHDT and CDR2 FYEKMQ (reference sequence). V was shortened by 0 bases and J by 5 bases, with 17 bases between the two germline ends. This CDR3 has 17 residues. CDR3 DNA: TGTGCCAGCAGCTTAGGGGTGAGGAGCTCACCAAACAATGAGCAGTTCTTC. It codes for CASSLGVRSSPNNEQFF.

CDR3 sequence (DNA): TGTGCCAGCAGCTTGGCTTGGGACCGCACAGATACGCAGTATTTT. It is translated as CASSLAWDRTDTQYF. V and J are TRBV7-9 and TRBJ2-3; D may be TRBD1 or TRBD2 (5 bases each). Trimming left V 3 bases short and J 1 base short, with 11 bases between. The germline V gene encodes CDR1 SEHNR and CDR2 FQNEAQ (reference sequence). The CDR3 extends over 15 amino acids.

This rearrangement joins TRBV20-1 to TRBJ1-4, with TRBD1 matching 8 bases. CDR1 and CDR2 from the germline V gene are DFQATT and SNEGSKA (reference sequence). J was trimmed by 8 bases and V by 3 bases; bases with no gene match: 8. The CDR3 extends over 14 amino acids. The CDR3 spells CSASVTGEGEKLFF. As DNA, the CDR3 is TGCAGTGCTAGTGTGACAGGGGAAGGCGAAAAACTGTTTTTT.

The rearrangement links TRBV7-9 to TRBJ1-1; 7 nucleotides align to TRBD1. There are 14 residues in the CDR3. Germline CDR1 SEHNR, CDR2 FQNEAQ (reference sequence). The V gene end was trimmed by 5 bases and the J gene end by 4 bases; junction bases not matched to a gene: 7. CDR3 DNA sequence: TGTGCCAGCAGCCCCCTGACAGGGAGCACTGAAGCTTTCTTT. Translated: CASSPLTGSTEAFF.

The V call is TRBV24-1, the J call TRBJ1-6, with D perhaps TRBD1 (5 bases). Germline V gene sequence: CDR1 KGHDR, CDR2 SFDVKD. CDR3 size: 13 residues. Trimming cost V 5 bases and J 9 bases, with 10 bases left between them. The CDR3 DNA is TGTGCCACCAGTGCTAGTGGGGGTTCACCCCTCCACTTT. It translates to CATSASGGSPLHF.

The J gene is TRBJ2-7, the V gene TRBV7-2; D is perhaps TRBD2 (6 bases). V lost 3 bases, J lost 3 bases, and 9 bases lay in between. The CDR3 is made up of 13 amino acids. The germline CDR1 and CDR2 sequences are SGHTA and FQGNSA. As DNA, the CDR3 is TGTGCCAGCAGCTTGTGGCGGGGCTACGAGCAGTACTTC. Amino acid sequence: CASSLWRGYEQYF.

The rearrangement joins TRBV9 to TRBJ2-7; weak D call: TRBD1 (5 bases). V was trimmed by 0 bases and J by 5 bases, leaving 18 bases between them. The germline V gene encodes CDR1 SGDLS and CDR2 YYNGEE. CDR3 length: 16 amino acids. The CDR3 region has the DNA TGTGCCAGCAGCGTAGAGGGGTCAGGGTTAATTGACGAGCAGTACTTC. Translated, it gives CASSVEGSGLIDEQYF.